The sample holds many counts of the clone carrying this T cell receptor beta chain. Its antigen remains unknown. Hyperthyroidism patients were newly diagnosed, had disease duration under 2 months, and were aged 18 to 65 years. Not enrolled were patients with uncontrolled infection, other autoimmune disease, pregnancy or lactation. PBMCs came from about 10 ml fresh peripheral blood. The germline gives CDR1 MGHDK, CDR2 SYGVNS. The CDR3 consists of 16 residues. After removal of 5 bases from V and 3 bases from J, the junction contained 10 bases not matched to a gene. The sample is drawn from a study of T cells in Graves' hyperthyroidism and ophthalmopathy. Study results and limitations: In blood, most of the thyroid clonotypes expanded above 0.001 were also present.

TCR beta CDR3 regions were amplified from RNA. An initial round of RT-PCR targeting the TCR CDR3 relied on the HTBI primer set. TCRdb called the multiplex PCR reads again in MiXCR, with one record for every CDR3 protein. The sample holds some 550,000 distinct CDR3 sequences; around 21% are singletons and the top ten take around a quarter. The V and J genes are TRBV25-1 and TRBJ2-7; 10 nucleotides match TRBD1. The sequenced sample was blood. The receptor's source is a man aged 18 to 35 with Graves' hyperthyroidism. The CDR3 reads CASSPHRGTGDYEQYF. CDR3 in DNA: TGTGCCAGCAGTCCCCACCGGGGGACAGGGGACTACGAGCAGTACTTC.